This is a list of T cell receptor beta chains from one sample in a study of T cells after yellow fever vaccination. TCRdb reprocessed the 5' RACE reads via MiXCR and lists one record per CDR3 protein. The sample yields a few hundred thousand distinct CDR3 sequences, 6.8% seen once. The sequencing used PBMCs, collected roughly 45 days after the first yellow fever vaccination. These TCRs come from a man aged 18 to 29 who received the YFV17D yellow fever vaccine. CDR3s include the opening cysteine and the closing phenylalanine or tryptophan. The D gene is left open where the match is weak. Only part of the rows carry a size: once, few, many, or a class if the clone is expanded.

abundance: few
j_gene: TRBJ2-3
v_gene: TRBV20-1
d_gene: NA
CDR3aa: CSARASVGITDTQYF
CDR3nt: TGCAGTGCTAGAGCCTCGGTGGGGATCACAGATACGCAGTATTTT

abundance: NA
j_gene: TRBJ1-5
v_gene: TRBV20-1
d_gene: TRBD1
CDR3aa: CSAHLTGGNQPQHF
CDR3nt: TGCAGTGCCCACCTCACAGGGGGCAATCAGCCCCAGCATTTT

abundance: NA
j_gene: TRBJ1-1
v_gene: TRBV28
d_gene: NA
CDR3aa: CASSLYQPPPFTEAFF
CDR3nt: TGTGCCAGCAGTTTATACCAGCCACCTCCGTTCACTGAAGCTTTCTTT

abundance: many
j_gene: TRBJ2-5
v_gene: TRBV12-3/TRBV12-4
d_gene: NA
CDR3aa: CASRLRDSQETQYF
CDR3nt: TGTGCCAGCAGGCTCCGGGACTCCCAAGAGACCCAGTACTTC

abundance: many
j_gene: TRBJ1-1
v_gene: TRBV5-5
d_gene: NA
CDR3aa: CASSLLVGTEAFF
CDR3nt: TGTGCCAGCAGCTTGTTAGTAGGTACTGAAGCTTTCTTT

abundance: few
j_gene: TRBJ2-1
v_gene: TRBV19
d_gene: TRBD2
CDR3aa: CASSGATGLANLHEQFF
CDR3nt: TGTGCCAGTAGTGGAGCCACGGGACTAGCGAACTTACATGAGCAGTTCTTC

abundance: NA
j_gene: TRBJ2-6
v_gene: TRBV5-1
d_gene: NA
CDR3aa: CASSLVPGTGANVLTF
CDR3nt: TGCGCCAGCAGCTTGGTTCCGGGGACTGGGGCCAACGTCCTGACTTTC

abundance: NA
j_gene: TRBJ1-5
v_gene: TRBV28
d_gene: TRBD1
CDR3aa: CASSYLPGQGFGPQHF
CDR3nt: TGTGCCAGCAGTTACCTCCCGGGACAGGGGTTCGGACCCCAGCATTTT

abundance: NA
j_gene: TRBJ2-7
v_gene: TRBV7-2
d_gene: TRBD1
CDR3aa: CASSRQGPYEQYF
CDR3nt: TGTGCCAGCAGCCGACAGGGACCCTACGAGCAGTACTTC

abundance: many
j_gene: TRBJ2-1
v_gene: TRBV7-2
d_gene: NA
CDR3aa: CASSLGQYSYNEQFF
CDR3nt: TGTGCCAGCAGCTTAGGACAGTACTCCTACAATGAGCAGTTCTTC

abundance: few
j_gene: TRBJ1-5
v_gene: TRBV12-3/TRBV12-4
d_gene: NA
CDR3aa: CASSGDRRDQPQHF
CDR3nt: TGTGCCAGCAGCGGCGACCGGAGGGATCAGCCCCAGCATTTT

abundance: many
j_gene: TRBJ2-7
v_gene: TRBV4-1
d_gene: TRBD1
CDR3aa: CASSQDPDRGPEYF
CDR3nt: TGCGCCAGCAGCCAAGACCCGGACAGGGGCCCGGAGTACTTC

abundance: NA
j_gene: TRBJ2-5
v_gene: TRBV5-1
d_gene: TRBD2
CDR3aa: CASSSDWTSGPQETQYF
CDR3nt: TGCGCCAGCAGCTCAGACTGGACTAGCGGACCACAAGAGACCCAGTACTTC

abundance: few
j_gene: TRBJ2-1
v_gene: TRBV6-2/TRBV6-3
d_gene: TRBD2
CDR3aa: CASRTGPSGGAGLRYNEQFF
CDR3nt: TGTGCCAGCAGAACCGGGCCTAGCGGGGGCGCGGGCTTGAGATACAATGAGCAGTTCTTC

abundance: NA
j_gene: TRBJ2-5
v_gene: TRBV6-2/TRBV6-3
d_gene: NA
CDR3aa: CASSYRVTRETQYF
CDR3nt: TGTGCCAGCAGTTACCGTGTTACGCGCGAGACCCAGTACTTC

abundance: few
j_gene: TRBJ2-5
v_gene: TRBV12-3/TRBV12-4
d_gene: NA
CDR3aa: CASSFGSKTGPNQETQYF
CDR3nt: TGTGCCAGCAGTTTTGGGTCGAAGACAGGACCTAATCAAGAGACCCAGTACTTC

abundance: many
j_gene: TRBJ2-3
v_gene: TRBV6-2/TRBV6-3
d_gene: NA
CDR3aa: CASSRRTGPPEYF
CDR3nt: TGTGCCAGCAGCCGAAGAACCGGGCCCCCAGAGTATTTT

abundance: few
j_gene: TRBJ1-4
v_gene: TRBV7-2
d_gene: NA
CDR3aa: CASSLGATETLFF
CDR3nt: TGTGCCAGCAGCTTAGGGGCGACGGAAACTCTGTTTTTT

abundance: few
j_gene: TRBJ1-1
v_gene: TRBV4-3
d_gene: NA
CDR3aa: CASSQGSQAFF
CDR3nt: TGCGCCAGCAGCCAGGGGAGCCAAGCTTTCTTT

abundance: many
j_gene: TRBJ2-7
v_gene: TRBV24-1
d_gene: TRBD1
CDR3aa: CATRETGTGGAEAGYEQYF
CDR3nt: TGTGCCACTCGCGAAACCGGGACAGGGGGCGCTGAGGCCGGTTACGAGCAGTACTTC

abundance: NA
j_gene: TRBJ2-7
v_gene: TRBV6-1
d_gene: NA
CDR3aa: CASSPAEGYEQYF
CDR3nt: TGTGCCAGCAGTCCGGCAGAGGGCTACGAGCAGTACTTC

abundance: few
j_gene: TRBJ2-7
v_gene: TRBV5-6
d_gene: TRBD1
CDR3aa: CASSLNSRDRYYEQYF
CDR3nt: TGTGCCAGCAGCTTAAACAGCCGGGACAGGTACTACGAGCAGTACTTC

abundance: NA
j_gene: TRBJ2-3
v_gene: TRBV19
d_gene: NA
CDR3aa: CASSQRDSSDTQYF
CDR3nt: TGTGCCAGTAGCCAAAGAGACTCCTCAGATACGCAGTATTTT

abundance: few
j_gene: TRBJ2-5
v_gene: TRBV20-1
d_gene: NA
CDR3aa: CSARVTTAQETQYF
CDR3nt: TGCAGTGCTAGAGTTACTACAGCTCAAGAGACCCAGTACTTC

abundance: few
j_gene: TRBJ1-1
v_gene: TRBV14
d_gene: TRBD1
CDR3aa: CASQAGPGQGRTEAFF
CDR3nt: TGTGCCAGTCAGGCCGGACCGGGACAGGGGAGGACTGAAGCTTTCTTT

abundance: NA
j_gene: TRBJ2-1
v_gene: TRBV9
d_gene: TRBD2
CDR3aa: CASSPRGGEQFF
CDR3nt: TGTGCCAGCAGCCCTCGGGGGGGCGAGCAGTTCTTC

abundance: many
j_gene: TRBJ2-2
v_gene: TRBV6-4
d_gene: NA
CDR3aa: CASSDLSSTGELFF
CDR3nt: TGTGCCAGCAGTGACCTTAGTTCCACCGGGGAGCTGTTTTTT

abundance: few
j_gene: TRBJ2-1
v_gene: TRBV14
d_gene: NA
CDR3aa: CASSQGGFAGWSEQFF
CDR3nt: TGTGCCAGCAGCCAAGGCGGGTTTGCAGGGTGGTCTGAGCAGTTCTTC

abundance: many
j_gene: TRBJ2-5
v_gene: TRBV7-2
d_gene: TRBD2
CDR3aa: CASSPGTSQETQYF
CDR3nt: TGTGCCAGCAGCCCTGGGACTAGCCAAGAGACCCAGTACTTC